This TCR beta chain was obtained from a study of blood T cell repertoires in COVID-19. Study summary: COVID-19 samples from acute and convalescent phases originated in the United States, Italy and Spain.

Original processing notes: By means of reference gene primer amplification, nucleated cell counts were estimated. The protocol was immunoSEQ multiplex PCR, while the TCRdb copy is restricted to in-frame clones and leaves out a portion. The DNA was the basis for D and trimming; V, J and clone size are from that table. The profile shows under 200,000 clones, more than 70% of them singletons. Germline lookup yields CDR1 MGHDK and CDR2 SYGVNS. V lost 3 bases to trimming and J lost 4 bases; unmatched junction nucleotides: 5. This CDR3 has 14 residues. The genes are TRBV25-1 and TRBJ2-5, with 7 bases fitting TRBD2. The sequenced material came from PBMCs or T cells enriched from blood (not recorded which). The receptor comes from a man between 60 and 75 years old who had recovered from COVID-19. The CDR3 DNA reads as TGTGCCAGCAGTGAGGGAGGGATTGGAGAGACCCAGTACTTC. Amino acids: CASSEGGIGETQYF.